This is a list of T cell receptor beta chains from one sample in a study of the immune and genomic landscape of osteosarcoma. Generated by immunoSEQ multiplex PCR, the TCRdb table keeps only in-frame clones and is missing some. This sample has around 2,900 clones, with 60% to 75% found just once. Sample: tumor tissue from a local recurrence in the femur. Every receptor here comes from a man aged 18 to 29 with osteosarcoma. CDR3s include the opening cysteine and the closing phenylalanine or tryptophan. The D gene is left open where the match is weak. Clone sizes are given selectively: once, few, many, or a class where the clone is expanded.

TRBV2	TRBJ2-7	.	.	11	CASSAGSEQYF	TGTGCCAGCAGTGCAGGTAGCGAGCAGTACTTC
TRBV11-2	TRBJ2-7	TRBD1	.	14	CASSPDRAAYEQYF	TGTGCCAGCAGCCCAGACAGGGCGGCCTACGAGCAGTACTTC
TRBV5-6	TRBJ2-3	TRBD1	.	15	CASSLVQGAVDTQYF	TGTGCCAGCAGCTTGGTGCAGGGGGCAGTGGATACGCAGTATTTT
TRBV5-4	TRBJ2-2	TRBD2	.	17	CASSSRGPSGNTGELFF	TGTGCCAGCAGCTCCCGGGGCCCTAGCGGGAACACCGGGGAGCTGTTTTTT
TRBV19	TRBJ1-1	.	few	15	CASSIGRTQNTEAFF	TGTGCCAGTAGTATCGGAAGGACACAGAACACTGAAGCTTTCTTT
TRBV19	TRBJ2-2	TRBD1	.	16	CASSQRDRPNTGELFF	TGTGCCAGTAGTCAAAGGGACAGACCGAACACCGGGGAGCTGTTTTTT
TRBV7-9	TRBJ1-5	TRBD1	few	14	CASGGTGVDQPQHF	TGTGCCAGCGGTGGGACAGGGGTGGATCAGCCCCAGCATTTT
TRBV29-1	TRBJ2-4	.	.	13	CSSLDRTENIQYF	TGCAGCTCCCTAGACCGCACCGAAAACATTCAGTACTTC
TRBV7-6	TRBJ2-7	TRBD2	few	16	CASSLYLAGLSYEQYF	TGTGCCAGCAGCTTGTATCTAGCGGGCCTCTCCTACGAGCAGTACTTC
TRBV5-1	TRBJ2-1	.	.	13	CASSFGRGNEQFF	TGCGCCAGCAGCTTCGGACGGGGGAATGAGCAGTTCTTC
TRBV7-2	TRBJ2-7	TRBD2	large	17	CASSGASGRVNSYEQYF	TGTGCCAGCTCGGGGGCTAGCGGGAGGGTTAACTCCTACGAGCAGTACTTC
TRBV20-1	TRBJ2-5	.	few	11	CSSQHQETQYF	TGCAGCAGTCAGCACCAAGAGACCCAGTACTTC
TRBV7-2	TRBJ2-2	TRBD2	.	14	CASERGGNTGELFF	TGTGCCAGCGAGCGGGGGGGTAACACCGGGGAGCTGTTTTTT
TRBV30	TRBJ1-1	.	.	14	CAWSVRRPPTEAFF	TGTGCCTGGAGTGTACGTCGCCCTCCGACTGAAGCTTTCTTT
TRBV18	TRBJ2-7	TRBD1	.	18	CASSRAGTGATSSYEQYF	TGTGCCAGCTCACGCGCCGGGACAGGTGCCACGAGCTCCTACGAGCAGTACTTC
TRBV5-1	TRBJ2-6	.	.	15	CASSLPGTGANVLTF	TGCGCCAGCAGCTTGCCGGGAACTGGGGCCAACGTCCTGACTTTC
TRBV20-1	TRBJ2-4	.	.	11	CSASIRNIQYF	TGCAGTGCTAGTATTCGTAACATTCAGTACTTC
TRBV14	TRBJ1-1	.	few	15	CASSQGMLSNTEAFF	TGTGCCAGCAGCCAGGGGATGTTGTCGAACACTGAAGCTTTCTTT
TRBV2	TRBJ2-2	TRBD1	.	14	CASGQGGNTGELFF	TGTGCCAGCGGACAGGGTGGAAACACCGGGGAGCTGTTTTTT
TRBV5-6	TRBJ2-7	.	once	13	CASSLTSLYEQYF	TGTGCCAGCAGCTTGACGAGCCTGTACGAGCAGTACTTC
TRBV7-8	TRBJ2-5	.	.	14	CASSLYGGSETQYF	TGTGCCAGCAGCTTATATGGGGGCTCGGAGACCCAGTACTTC
TRBV9	TRBJ2-3	.	.	15	CASSPRGGSTDTQYF	TGTGCCAGCAGCCCTAGGGGGGGGAGCACAGATACGCAGTATTTT
TRBV28	TRBJ2-3	TRBD1	.	20	CASSPNIYTPGQGRTDTQYF	TGTGCCAGCAGTCCAAATATTTATACCCCGGGACAGGGTCGAACAGATACGCAGTATTTT
TRBV11-2	TRBJ2-3	.	.	15	CASSQSGSRTDTQYF	TGTGCCAGCAGCCAGTCAGGTTCCCGCACAGATACGCAGTATTTT
TRBV6-5	TRBJ2-5	.	.	14	CASRSVAFQETQYF	TGTGCCAGCAGGTCCGTCGCGTTTCAAGAGACCCAGTACTTC
TRBV6-1	TRBJ1-1	.	few	13	CASSDQIHTEAFF	TGTGCCAGCAGTGATCAGATTCACACTGAAGCTTTCTTT
TRBV10-1	TRBJ2-5	.	.	13	CASWERRLETQYF	TGCGCCAGCTGGGAAAGGCGCTTAGAGACCCAGTACTTC
TRBV5-6	TRBJ2-7	.	.	16	CASSPFGTGGLYEQYF	TGTGCCAGCAGCCCCTTTGGGACGGGTGGCCTCTACGAGCAGTACTTC
TRBV7-9	TRBJ2-1	TRBD2	.	19	CASSSTSGGARGSYNEQFF	TGTGCCAGCAGCTCGACTAGCGGAGGGGCCCGTGGCTCCTACAATGAGCAGTTCTTC
TRBV30	TRBJ2-1	.	.	16	CAWLPRDGSSYNEQFF	TGTGCCTGGCTACCCCGGGACGGCAGCTCCTACAATGAGCAGTTCTTC
TRBV5-1	TRBJ1-6	.	.	14	CASSRDRNNSPLHF	TGCGCCAGCAGTCGAGACAGAAATAATTCACCCCTCCACTTT
TRBV2	TRBJ1-1	TRBD1	.	21	CASSARLGTVDPSSWHTEAFF	TGTGCCAGCAGCGCGCGGTTAGGGACAGTCGACCCTTCAAGTTGGCACACTGAAGCTTTCTTT
TRBV5-1	TRBJ2-2	.	.	17	CASSLGHRDKNTGELFF	TGCGCCAGCAGCTTGGGGCATCGGGACAAAAACACCGGGGAGCTGTTTTTT
TRBV29-1	TRBJ1-1	TRBD1	.	12	CSVQGQGAEAFF	TGCAGCGTTCAGGGACAGGGGGCTGAAGCTTTCTTT
TRBV7-9	TRBJ1-1	.	.	14	CASSLFEGGTEAFF	TGTGCCAGCAGCTTGTTCGAAGGAGGGACTGAAGCTTTCTTT
TRBV6-4	TRBJ2-3	TRBD1	.	13	CASSKTGGDTQYF	TGTGCCAGCAGTAAGACAGGGGGCGATACGCAGTATTTT
TRBV6-1	TRBJ1-2	.	few	15	CASSFNSVANYGYTF	TGTGCCAGCAGTTTTAACAGCGTAGCTAACTATGGCTACACCTTC
TRBV6-1	TRBJ1-3	.	.	14	CASSQGGGGNTIYF	TGTGCCAGCAGTCAGGGAGGGGGTGGAAACACCATATATTTT